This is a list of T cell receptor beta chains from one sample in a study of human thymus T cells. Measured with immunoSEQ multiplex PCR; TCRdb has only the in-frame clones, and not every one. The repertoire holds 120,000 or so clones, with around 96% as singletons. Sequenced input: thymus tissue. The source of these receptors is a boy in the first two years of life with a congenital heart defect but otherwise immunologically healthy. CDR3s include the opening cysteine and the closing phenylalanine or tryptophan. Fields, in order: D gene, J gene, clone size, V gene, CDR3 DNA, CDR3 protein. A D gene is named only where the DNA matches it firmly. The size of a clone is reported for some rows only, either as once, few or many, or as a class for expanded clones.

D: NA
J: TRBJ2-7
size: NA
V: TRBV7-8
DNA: TGTGCCAGCAGCCCCCACCGAGTCGGCGAGCAGTACTTC
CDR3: CASSPHRVGEQYF

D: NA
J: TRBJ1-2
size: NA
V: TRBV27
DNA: TGTGCCAGCCTTGGACTTTATGGCTACACCTTC
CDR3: CASLGLYGYTF

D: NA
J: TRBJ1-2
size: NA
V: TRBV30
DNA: TGTGCCTGGAGTCTCCCCCAGGAGATTTTTAACTATGGCTACACCTTC
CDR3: CAWSLPQEIFNYGYTF

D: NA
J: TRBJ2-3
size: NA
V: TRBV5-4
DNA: TGTGCCAGCAGCTCGACCCTTGGAGATACGCAGTATTTT
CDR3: CASSSTLGDTQYF

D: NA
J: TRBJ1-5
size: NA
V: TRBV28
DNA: TGTGCCAGCAGTTTCGGGGGGGCTGGGAGCAATCAGCCCCAGCATTTT
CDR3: CASSFGGAGSNQPQHF

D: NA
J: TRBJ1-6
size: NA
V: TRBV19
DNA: TGTGCCAGTAGGACTCTAGGATGTTATAATTCACCCCTCCACTTT
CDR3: CASRTLGCYNSPLHF

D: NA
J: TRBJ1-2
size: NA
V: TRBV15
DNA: TGTGCCACCAGCAGGGGGACCGAAGCCCCACTCTACACCTTC
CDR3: CATSRGTEAPLYTF

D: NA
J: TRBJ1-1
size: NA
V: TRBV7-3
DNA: TGTGCCAGCAGCTTAACCGGACGGAAGAACACTGAAGCTTTCTTT
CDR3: CASSLTGRKNTEAFF

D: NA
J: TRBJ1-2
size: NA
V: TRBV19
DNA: TGTGCCAGTAGTCCGGCCCCGGACGGGTCTAACTATGGCTACACCTTC
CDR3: CASSPAPDGSNYGYTF

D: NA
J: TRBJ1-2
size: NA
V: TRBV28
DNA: TGTGCCAGCAGTCCCTACGGGGGGGTATACGGCTACACCTTC
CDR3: CASSPYGGVYGYTF

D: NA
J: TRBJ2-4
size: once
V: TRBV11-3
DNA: TGTGCCAGCAGCTCAAAAAACATTCAGTACTTC
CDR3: CASSSKNIQYF

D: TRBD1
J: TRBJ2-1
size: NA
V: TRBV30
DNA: TGTGCCTGGAGCCCCGACAGGGCCCATGAGCAGTTCTTC
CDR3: CAWSPDRAHEQFF

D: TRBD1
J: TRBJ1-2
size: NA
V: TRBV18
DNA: TGTGCCAGCTCACCACCCGCGGGGGGTCCCGACAGGGGCCGTAACTATGGCTACACCTTC
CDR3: CASSPPAGGPDRGRNYGYTF

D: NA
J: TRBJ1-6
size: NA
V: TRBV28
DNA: TGTGCCAGCAGTTTGAAGGAAAAATCACCCCTCCACTTT
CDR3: CASSLKEKSPLHF

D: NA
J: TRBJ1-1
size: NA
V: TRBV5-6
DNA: TGTGCCAGCAGCGGAATGACAGGGAACACTGAAGCTTTCTTT
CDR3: CASSGMTGNTEAFF

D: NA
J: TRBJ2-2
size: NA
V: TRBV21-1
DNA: TGTGCCAGCAGCGGACGATTGAGCACCGGGGAGCTGTTTTTT
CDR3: CASSGRLSTGELFF

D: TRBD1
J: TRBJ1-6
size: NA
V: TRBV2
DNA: TGTGCCAGCACCCCTACGGGACAGGGGATCGATAATTCACCCCTCCACTTT
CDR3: CASTPTGQGIDNSPLHF

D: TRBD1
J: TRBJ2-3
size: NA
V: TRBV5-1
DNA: TGCGCCAGCAGCTTGGCCAGACAGGGGGCAGCGGATACGCAGTATTTT
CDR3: CASSLARQGAADTQYF

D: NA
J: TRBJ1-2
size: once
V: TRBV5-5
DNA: TGTGCCAGCAGCTTAGATGACAGTTACCTTCACTATGGCTACACCTTC
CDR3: CASSLDDSYLHYGYTF

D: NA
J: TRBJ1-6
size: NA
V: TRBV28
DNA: TGTGCCAGCAGTAAGGGAGGGGAAGGGTATAATTCACCCCTCCACTTT
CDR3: CASSKGGEGYNSPLHF

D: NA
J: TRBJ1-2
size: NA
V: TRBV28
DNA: TGTGCCAGCAGGGACTTTAGCCCTTATAACTATGGCTACACCTTC
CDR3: CASRDFSPYNYGYTF

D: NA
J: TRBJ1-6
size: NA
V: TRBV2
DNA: TGTGCCAGCAGTGAAGCGCCTTGCTACGCGGGACCTTCACCCCTCCACTTT
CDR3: CASSEAPCYAGPSPLHF

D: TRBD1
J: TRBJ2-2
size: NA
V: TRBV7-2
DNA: TGTGCCAGCAGCTTAAGGGGGCTGAACACCGGGGAGCTGTTTTTT
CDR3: CASSLRGLNTGELFF

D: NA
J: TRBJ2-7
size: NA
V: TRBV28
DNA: TGTGCCAGCAGTTTATCGGTCGTCGGTGAGGGTTGCTACGAGCAGTACTTC
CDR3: CASSLSVVGEGCYEQYF

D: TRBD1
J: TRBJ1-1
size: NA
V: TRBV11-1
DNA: TGTGCCAGCAGCACCTGGACAGGGGCGAACACTGAAGCTTTCTTT
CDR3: CASSTWTGANTEAFF

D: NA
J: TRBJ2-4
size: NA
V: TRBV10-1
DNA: TGCGCCAGCAGTGAGGGACAGCGCGATATAGCCAAAAACATTCAGTACTTC
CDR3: CASSEGQRDIAKNIQYF

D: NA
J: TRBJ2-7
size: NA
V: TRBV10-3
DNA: TGTGCCATCAGTGAGTCCCCAGAGGTCTACGAGCAGTACTTC
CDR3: CAISESPEVYEQYF

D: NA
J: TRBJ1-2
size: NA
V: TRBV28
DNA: TGTGCCAGCAGCGGGAGCGGGGCCCGCTACACCTTC
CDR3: CASSGSGARYTF

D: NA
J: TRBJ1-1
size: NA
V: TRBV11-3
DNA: TGTGCCAGCAGCTTAGATCGGACAGAGAACACTGAAGCTTTCTTT
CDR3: CASSLDRTENTEAFF

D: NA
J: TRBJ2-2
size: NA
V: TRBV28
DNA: TGTGCCAGCAGTTTATGCACAGCGTTGAAAAGGACCGGGGAGCTGTTTTTT
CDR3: CASSLCTALKRTGELFF

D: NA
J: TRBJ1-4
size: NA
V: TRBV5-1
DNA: TGCGCCAGCAGCCCGGGGACAACTAATGAAAAACTGTTTTTT
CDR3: CASSPGTTNEKLFF

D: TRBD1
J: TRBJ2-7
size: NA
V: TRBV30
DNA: TGTGCCTGGAGTGGTACAGGGGTCTTGAGGTCCTACGAGCAGTACTTC
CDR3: CAWSGTGVLRSYEQYF

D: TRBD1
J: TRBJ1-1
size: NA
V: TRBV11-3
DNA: TGTGCCAGCAGCATCAACAGGGGTGAAGCTTTCTTT
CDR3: CASSINRGEAFF

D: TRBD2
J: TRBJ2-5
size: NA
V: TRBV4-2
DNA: TGTGCCAGCAGCCAAGAGTGGGAGCGGGGGGGCATAAGAGAGACCCAGTACTTC
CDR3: CASSQEWERGGIRETQYF